Following are 3 T cell receptor beta chains from one sample sequenced in a study of OX40 agonist ivuxolimab in advanced cancers. Data came from immunoSEQ multiplex PCR; TCRdb stores just in-frame clones and leaves some out. The sample gives 50,000 or so clones, around four fifths of which show up once; about an eighth is in the top ten. This specimen was CD4+ or CD8+ T cells sorted from blood, taken in a trial of the OX40 agonist ivuxolimab. Receptors were obtained from an adult with an advanced solid tumor such as melanoma, head and neck, liver or kidney cancer.

This clone was observed once. The J gene is TRBJ2-2, the V gene TRBV9; unclear D gene. The CDR3 has 15 residues. The V gene's germline CDR1 is SGDLS and CDR2 YYNGEE. V gave up 2 bases and J gave up 1 base, with 9 bases separating them. This chain's CDR3 is CASSVEQLNTGELFF. In nucleotides, the CDR3 is TGTGCCAGCAGCGTCGAGCAGCTGAACACCGGGGAGCTGTTTTTT.

The chain uses TRBV12-5 and TRBJ2-3; TRBD2 matches at 8 bases. The CDR3 totals 13 residues. Germline V CDR1 and CDR2: LGHNT, FRNRAP. V shed 7 bases, J shed 1 base, and the junction held 1 base outside the gene matches. The CDR3: CASELAGTDTQYF. The CDR3 nucleotides read TGTGCTAGTGAACTAGCGGGCACAGATACGCAGTATTTT.

The chain is built from TRBV30 and TRBJ2-4; D may correspond to TRBD1 or TRBD2 (5 bases each). Germline CDR1 reads GTSNPN; CDR2 reads SVGIG (reference sequence). Trimming shortened V by 1 base and J by 8 bases, and 12 bases separated the two germline ends. This CDR3 comprises 13 residues. CDR3 nucleotide sequence: TGTGCCTGGAGTGCCCGTATGGGGGACATTCAGTACTTC. Translated: CAWSARMGDIQYF.